The sequence of this TCR beta chain was determined in a study of lymphopenia after photon versus proton radiotherapy. Measured with immunoSEQ multiplex PCR; TCRdb has only the in-frame clones, and not every one. The sample lists about 45,000 clones; over 75% were seen once. The CDR3 runs 14 residues. Germline V gene lookup returns CDR1 KGHSH and CDR2 LQKENI. After removal of 1 base from V and 9 bases from J, the junction contained 4 bases not matched to a gene. General observations from the study: Survival link was tested only in deceased patients; proton benefit remains a possibility.

As concerns this clone: What it recognizes is unknown.

Sequences were derived from peripheral blood, sampled from a patient treated with photon-based radiotherapy. The chain uses TRBV18 and TRBJ2-1; 9 bases agree with TRBD1. The clonotype was recovered from a man aged 40-50 years with gastric cancer. CDR3 sequence: CASSPRQGDGEQFF. CDR3 bases: TGTGCCAGCTCACCACGACAGGGGGACGGTGAGCAGTTCTTC.